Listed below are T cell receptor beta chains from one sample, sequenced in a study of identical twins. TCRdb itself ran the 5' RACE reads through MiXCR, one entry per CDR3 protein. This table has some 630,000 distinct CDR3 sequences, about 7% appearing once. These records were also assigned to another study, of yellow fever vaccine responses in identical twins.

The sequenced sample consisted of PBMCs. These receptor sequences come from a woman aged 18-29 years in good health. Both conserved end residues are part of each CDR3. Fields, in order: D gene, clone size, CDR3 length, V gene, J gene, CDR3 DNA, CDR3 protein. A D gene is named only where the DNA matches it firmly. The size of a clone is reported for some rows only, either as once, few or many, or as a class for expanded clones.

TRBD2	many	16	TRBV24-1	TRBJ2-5	TGTGCCACCAGTGATCCTAGCGGGAGTGCCCAAGAGACCCAGTACTTC	CATSDPSGSAQETQYF
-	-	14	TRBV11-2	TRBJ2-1	TGTGCCAGCAGCTTAGAGTTCTCCTACAATGAGCAGTTCTTC	CASSLEFSYNEQFF
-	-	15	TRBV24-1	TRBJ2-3	TGTGCCACCAGTGATTTGATCGGATACACAGATACGCAGTATTTT	CATSDLIGYTDTQYF
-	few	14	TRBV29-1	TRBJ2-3	TGCAGCGCGCGGACTGGTTCTAGCACAGATACGCAGTATTTT	CSARTGSSTDTQYF
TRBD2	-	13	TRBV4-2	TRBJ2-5	TGTGCCAGCAGCCAGCGGGGGGAAGAGACCCAGTACTTC	CASSQRGEETQYF
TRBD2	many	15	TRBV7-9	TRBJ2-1	TGTGCCAGCAGGTTCGTTGTGGCTAGCGGCAATGAGCAGTTCTTC	CASRFVVASGNEQFF
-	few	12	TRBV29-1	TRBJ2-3	TGCAGCGTCCCCGGGAACACAGATACGCAGTATTTT	CSVPGNTDTQYF
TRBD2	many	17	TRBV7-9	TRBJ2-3	TGTGCCAGCAGCCCAATCGGGACTAGCGGATTCACAGATACGCAGTATTTT	CASSPIGTSGFTDTQYF
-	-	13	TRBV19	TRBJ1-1	TGTGCCAGTAGTATGTGGGGGAACACTGAAGCTTTCTTT	CASSMWGNTEAFF
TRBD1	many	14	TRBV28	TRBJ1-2	TGTGCCAGCAGAAGACAGGGGATTAACTATGGCTACACCTTC	CASRRQGINYGYTF
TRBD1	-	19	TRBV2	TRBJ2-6	TGTGCCAGCAGGCGTACGACAGGGGGATTAGGCTCTGGGGCCAACGTCCTGACTTTC	CASRRTTGGLGSGANVLTF
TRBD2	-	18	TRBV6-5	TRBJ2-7	TGTGCCAGCAGTTACGCCGGGGGGCTAGCGGGAGGCGACGGACGGCAGTACTTC	CASSYAGGLAGGDGRQYF
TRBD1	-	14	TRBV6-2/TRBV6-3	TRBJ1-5	TGTGCCAGCAACGACAGGGTTAGCAATCAGCCCCAGCATTTT	CASNDRVSNQPQHF
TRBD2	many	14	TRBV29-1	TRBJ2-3	TGCAGCGTTGGACTAGCGGTCGTCACAGATACGCAGTATTTT	CSVGLAVVTDTQYF
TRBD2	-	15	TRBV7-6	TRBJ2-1	TGTGCCAGCAGCCCACTTAGCGGGTTTTCAACGGGCAAGTTCTTC	CASSPLSGFSTGKFF
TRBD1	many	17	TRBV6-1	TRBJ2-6	TGTGCCAGCAGTATGGACAGGGGGGGCCTTGGGGCCAACGTCCTGACTTTC	CASSMDRGGLGANVLTF
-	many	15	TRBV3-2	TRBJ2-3	TGTGCCAGCAGCCAGGAGGTGATCAGCACAGATACGCAGTATTTT	CASSQEVISTDTQYF
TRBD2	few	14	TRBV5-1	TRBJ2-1	TGCGCCAGCCTAGCGGGAGGGCCTAGGGATGAGCAGTTCTTC	CASLAGGPRDEQFF
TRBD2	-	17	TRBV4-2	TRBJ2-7	TGTGCCAGCAGCCAAGATTACGGCGGGAGGGCCCCCTACGAGCAGTACTTC	CASSQDYGGRAPYEQYF
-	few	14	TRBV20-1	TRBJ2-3	TGCAGTGCCGCAGACGGGCAGAGCACAGATACGCAGTATTTT	CSAADGQSTDTQYF
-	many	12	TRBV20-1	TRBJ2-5	TGCAGTGTCACGGACCATCAAGAGACCCAGTACTTC	CSVTDHQETQYF
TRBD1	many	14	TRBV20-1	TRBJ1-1	TGCAGTGCTACGGGGACAGGGTGGGACACTGAAGCTTTCTTT	CSATGTGWDTEAFF
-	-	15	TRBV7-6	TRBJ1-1	TGTGCCAGCAGCTCCGATCCCGGGGCGAACACTGAAGCTTTCTTT	CASSSDPGANTEAFF
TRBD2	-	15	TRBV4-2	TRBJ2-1	TGTGCCAGCAGCCAAAGGGCGGGAGAGGTCGTTGAGCAGTTCTTC	CASSQRAGEVVEQFF
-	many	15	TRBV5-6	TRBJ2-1	TGTGCCAGCAGCTTGGCTTGGACAGACTACAATGAGCAGTTCTTC	CASSLAWTDYNEQFF
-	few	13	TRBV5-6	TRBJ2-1	TGTGCCAGCAGCTTGTCGGCAGCTAATGAGCAGTTCTTC	CASSLSAANEQFF
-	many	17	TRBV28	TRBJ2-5	TGTGCCAGCAGTTTATTTGGACTCGTTTCCCAGAAAGAGACCCAGTACTTC	CASSLFGLVSQKETQYF
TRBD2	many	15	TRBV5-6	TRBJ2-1	TGTGCCAGCAGCTTGAGTAGCGGGTTCTACGGTGAGCAGTTCTTC	CASSLSSGFYGEQFF
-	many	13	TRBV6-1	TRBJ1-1	TGTGCCAGCAGTGAATTGGGGAACACTGAAGCTTTCTTT	CASSELGNTEAFF
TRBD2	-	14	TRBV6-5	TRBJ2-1	TGTGCCAGCAGTTATCTAGCGGGGGCGTATGAGCAGTTCTTC	CASSYLAGAYEQFF
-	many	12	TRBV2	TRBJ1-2	TGTGCCAGCAGTGCGTCGGGCTATGGCTACACCTTC	CASSASGYGYTF
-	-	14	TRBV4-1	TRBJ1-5	TGCGCCAGCAGCCCGTTGGACAGAGCGCAGCCCCAGCATTTT	CASSPLDRAQPQHF
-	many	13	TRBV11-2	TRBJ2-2	TGCGCCAGCAGCTTGGTCCGGACCGGGGAGCTGTTTTTT	CASSLVRTGELFF
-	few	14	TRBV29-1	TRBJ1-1	TGCAGCGTCCAGATCGTAAGGGTGAACACTGAAGCTTTCTTT	CSVQIVRVNTEAFF
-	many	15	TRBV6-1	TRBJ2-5	TGTGCCAGCAGTAATACACTTAGTGCTGCGGAGACCCAGTACTTC	CASSNTLSAAETQYF
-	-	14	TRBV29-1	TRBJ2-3	TGCAGCGTTGTACCCCCGGGCCGCACAGATACGCAGTATTTT	CSVVPPGRTDTQYF